This T cell receptor beta chain was captured in a study of OX40 agonist ivuxolimab in advanced cancers. Across the study: Of the participants, 35% to 50% had some prior anti-PD-1, anti-PD-L1 or anti-CTLA-4 therapy, which was allowed.

Details on this clone: Its target is unknown.

The study, taken as a whole, reports: CD8+ T cells (on average) carried more expanded clones than CD4+ T cells. The antigens recognized by the expanded peripheral T cells, that is their antigen specificity, were not determined.

The CDR3 length is 12 residues. Germline V gives CDR1 LGHNT, CDR2 FRNRAP. Trimming cost V 9 bases and J 2 bases, with 11 bases left between them. Libraries were prepared by immunoSEQ multiplex PCR; TCRdb keeps only in-frame clonotypes and omits some of them. Of under 50,000 clones in the sample, 70% to 85% are singletons; the top ten hold 7.6%. The TCR comes from an adult with an advanced solid tumor such as melanoma, head and neck, liver or kidney cancer. The genes are TRBV12-5 and TRBJ2-7; D unresolved. The sample in question was CD4+ or CD8+ T cells sorted from blood, obtained in a trial of the OX40 agonist ivuxolimab. CDR3 residues: CASHHTPYEQYF. DNA of the CDR3: TGTGCTAGCCATCACACTCCCTACGAGCAGTACTTC. Using reference TRBV12-5 and TRBJ2-7 for the parts outside the CDR3, the full variable domain is DARVTQTPRHKVTEMGQEVTMRCQPILGHNTVFWYRQTMMQGLELLAYFRNRAPLDDSGMPKDRFSAEMPDATLATLKIQPSEPRDSAVYFCASHHTPYEQYFGPGTRLTVT.